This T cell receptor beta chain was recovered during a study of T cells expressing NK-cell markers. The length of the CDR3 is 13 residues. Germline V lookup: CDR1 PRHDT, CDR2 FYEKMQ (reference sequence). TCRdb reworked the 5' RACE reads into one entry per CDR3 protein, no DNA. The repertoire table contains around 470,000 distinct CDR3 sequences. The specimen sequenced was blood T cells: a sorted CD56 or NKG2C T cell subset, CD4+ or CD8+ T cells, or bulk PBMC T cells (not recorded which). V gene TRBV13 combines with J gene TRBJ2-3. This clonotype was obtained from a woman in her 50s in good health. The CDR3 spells CASSLGRLDTQYF.